The 10 T cell receptor beta chains reported below all come from one sample, sequenced in a study of T cell clonotyping in hematopoietic cell transplantation. Profiled with immunoSEQ multiplex PCR; TCRdb holds only in-frame clones, not every one. The data hold roughly 30,000 clones, with approximately 86% observed a single time. The time point: recipient sample about 28 days before transplant, after cytoreduction. The material sequenced was peripheral blood mononuclear cells, taken before stem cell transplant. These receptors originate from a man aged 35 to 55 with acute myeloid leukemia. Some clones in this sample may be carry-over from other donors' samples.

The chain employs TRBV30 and TRBJ1-2; D is perhaps TRBD1 (6 bases). The V end lost 0 bases, the J end lost 0 bases, and 8 bases lay between the germline ends. This CDR3 contains 14 residues. Germline loops: CDR1 GTSNPN, CDR2 SVGIG (reference sequence). The CDR3 region is CAWSVYRANYGYTF. CDR3 sequence (DNA): TGTGCCTGGAGTGTATACAGGGCTAACTATGGCTACACCTTC.

This clone appeared once. The J gene is TRBJ1-2, the V gene TRBV30, with TRBD1 matching over 8 bases. The J segment lost 3 bases and the V segment lost 1 base, leaving 1 base of the junction unmatched. Germline V gives CDR1 GTSNPN, CDR2 SVGIG (reference sequence). The CDR3 is made up of 13 amino acids. DNA for the CDR3: TGTGCCTGGAGTGACAGGGGGGACTATGGCTACACCTTC. Amino acid sequence: CAWSDRGDYGYTF.

This clone was found once. V usage is TRBV29-1 and J usage is TRBJ2-5; the D is unclear. This CDR3 has 13 residues. Germline V CDR1 and CDR2: SQVTM, ANQGSEA. Deletions cut 4 bases from V and 4 bases from J, with 13 bases between. The CDR3 protein is CSVVGLGLETQYF. CDR3 coding DNA: TGCAGCGTTGTAGGGTTAGGGCTAGAGACCCAGTACTTC.

The V gene is TRBV7-2, the J gene TRBJ2-7; D gene ambiguous. Germline V gives CDR1 SGHTA, CDR2 FQGNSA. CDR3 length equals 15 residues. The V end was cut by 5 bases, the J end by 0 bases, with 14 bases between. As DNA, the CDR3 is TGTGCCAGCAGCGGAAGCTCCCTAAGCTCCTACGAGCAGTACTTC. Protein: CASSGSSLSSYEQYF.

This chain links TRBV4-2 with TRBJ2-2; a possible D gene is TRBD1 (7 bases). This CDR3 spans 13 amino acids. Deletions cut 10 bases from V and 8 bases from J, with 17 bases between. CDR1 and CDR2 (germline): LGHNA, YNFKEQ. The CDR3 loop reads CATRGRGDGELFF. Here the CDR3 DNA reads TGTGCCACCAGGGGCAGGGGGGATGGGGAGCTGTTTTTT.

This rearrangement joins TRBV9 to TRBJ2-1; 7 nucleotides agree with TRBD2. CDR3 length equals 14 residues. CDR1 and CDR2 from the germline V gene are SGDLS and YYNGEE. With 3 bases clipped from V and 4 bases from J, the junction kept 4 bases outside the gene matches. The CDR3 loop is CASSELATYNEQFF. The CDR3 region has the DNA TGTGCCAGCAGCGAACTAGCGACTTACAATGAGCAGTTCTTC.

V gene TRBV7-9 combines with J gene TRBJ2-1; 10 positions match TRBD2. CDR3 length: 15 residues. The junction had 7 bases not matched to a gene; V was cut back by 3 bases and J by 8 bases. CDR1 and CDR2 from the germline V gene are SEHNR and FQNEAQ (reference sequence). The CDR3 DNA reads as TGTGCCAGCAGCTTTAGTCTAGCGGGAGAGCATGAGCAGTTCTTC. Translation: CASSFSLAGEHEQFF.

This clone showed up just a few times. The chain recombines TRBV7-9 with TRBJ2-7, with D perhaps matching TRBD2 (5 bases). CDR3 length equals 15 residues. V was pared by 5 bases and J by 3 bases, with 17 bases between. CDR1 and CDR2 (germline): SEHNR, FQNEAQ (reference sequence). Written as DNA, the CDR3 is TGTGCCAGCAGCCCCCCAAGTTCTCGGGGCTACGAGCAGTACTTC. It yields the protein CASSPPSSRGYEQYF.

The chain employs TRBV20-1 and TRBJ2-5; D gene ambiguous. Germline V lookup: CDR1 DFQATT, CDR2 SNEGSKA (reference sequence). Trimming removed 1 base at V and 5 bases at J, with 5 bases between. The CDR3 runs to 11 residues. CDR3 sequence: CSARVRETQYF. The CDR3 DNA follows: TGCAGTGCTAGAGTACGGGAGACCCAGTACTTC.

This sequence joins TRBV6-4 and TRBJ1-4; D uncertain. V dropped 3 bases and J dropped 8 bases, with 16 bases sitting between them. The CDR3 sequence is 15 residues long. Germline V gene lookup returns CDR1 MRHNA and CDR2 SNTAGT. The CDR3 DNA follows: TGTGCCAGCAGTGAAGGAGGTGGGGATACCGAAAAACTGTTTTTT. This codes for CASSEGGGDTEKLFF.